Below are 23 T cell receptor beta chains sequenced from a single sample in a study of cytomegalovirus exposure and HLA in healthy donors. Vbeta (60) and Jbeta (13) primers were used in the PCR. Clones were sequenced by immunoSEQ multiplex PCR, and TCRdb holds only the in-frame ones, with some missing. The table has approximately 100,000 clones, about 80% seen once. The sequencing sample was made of PBMCs. Receptor source: a woman between 35 and 50 years old in good health and CMV-seronegative.

V usage is TRBV28 and J usage is TRBJ2-5; no clear D. V gave up 3 bases and J gave up 3 bases, with 8 bases separating them. Germline V gene sequence: CDR1 MDHEN, CDR2 SYDVKM. This CDR3 has 13 amino acids. The chain's CDR3 is CASSLPEKETQYF. The CDR3 region has the DNA TGTGCCAGCAGTTTGCCGGAGAAAGAGACCCAGTACTTC.

This rearrangement joins TRBV28 to TRBJ2-1, with 13 bases matching TRBD2. This CDR3 contains 18 residues. The V and J ends lost 6 bases and 4 bases, in that order; junction bases with no gene match: 12. Germline V gene data show CDR1 as MDHEN and CDR2 as SYDVKM. The CDR3 is CASSLNGLAGVLYNEQFF. In DNA, the CDR3 is TGTGCCAGCAGCTTGAACGGACTAGCGGGAGTGCTGTACAATGAGCAGTTCTTC.

The chain joins TRBV19 to TRBJ1-1; D is unresolved. Deletions cut 3 bases from V and 1 base from J, with 9 bases between. There are 14 residues in the CDR3. CDR1 and CDR2 from the germline V gene are LNHDA and SQIVND (reference sequence). CDR3 in DNA: TGTGCCAGTAGTATTCGGCGGCAGAACACTGAAGCTTTCTTT. It specifies CASSIRRQNTEAFF.

V gene TRBV7-2 combines with J gene TRBJ2-7, with 10 bases that match TRBD2. Germline V gene sequence: CDR1 SGHTA, CDR2 FQGNSA. The CDR3 totals 16 residues. The V and J ends lost 3 bases and 1 base, in that order; junction bases with no gene match: 6. The CDR3 nucleotides read TGTGCCAGCAGCTTCCCCGAGCGGGAGGGATCCTACGAGCAGTACTTC. Translation: CASSFPEREGSYEQYF. Combining the CDR3 with reference TRBV7-2 and TRBJ2-7 gives the whole variable domain GAGVSQSPSNKVTEKGKDVELRCDPISGHTALYWYRQSLGQGLEFLIYFQGNSAPDKSGLPSDRFSAERTGGSVSTLTIQRTQQEDSAVYLCASSFPEREGSYEQYFGPGTRLTVT.

The gene calls are TRBV4-3 and TRBJ1-4, with TRBD1 matching 10 bases. The germline gives CDR1 LGHNA, CDR2 YSLEER. The ends lost 2 bases at V and 8 bases at J; junction bases unmatched: 8. The CDR3 spans 16 residues. The CDR3 sequence is CASSQRQGAEGEKLFF. In DNA form, the CDR3 reads TGCGCCAGCAGCCAAAGACAGGGGGCGGAAGGGGAAAAACTGTTTTTT.

The CDR3 region is CASSEKDSPTEQYF. The CDR3, as DNA: TGTGCCAGCAGTGAAAAGGACAGCCCTACGGAGCAGTACTTC. The V gene is TRBV6-5, the J gene TRBJ2-7; possible D gene TRBD1, 6 bases. This CDR3 is built from 14 residues. CDR1 and CDR2 from the germline V gene are MNHEY and SVGAGI. V was shortened by 5 bases and J by 7 bases, with 18 bases between the two germline ends.

Points on this clone: Since the CDR3 does not end with the conserved phenylalanine or tryptophan, this likely comes from a read error. This sequence joins TRBV9 and TRBJ2-7; D is possibly TRBD2 (5 bases). The CDR3 contains 12 residues. Trimming left V 0 bases short and J 5 bases short, with 6 bases between. The germline V gene encodes CDR1 SGDLS and CDR2 YYNGEE. CDR3 coding DNA: TGTGCCAGCAGCGTAGGAGGGAACGAGCAGTACCTC. It is translated as CASSVGGNEQYL.

This chain links TRBV14 with TRBJ1-2; tentative D call: TRBD1 (5 bases). The CDR3 has 13 residues. The V end was cut by 8 bases, the J end by 5 bases, with 15 bases between. Germline V CDR1 and CDR2: SGHDN, FVKESK. The chain's CDR3 is CASGRGVRYGYTF. For the CDR3, the DNA is TGTGCCAGCGGCCGGGGGGTTCGGTATGGCTACACCTTC.

This clone has just one count. This chain's CDR3 is CAWSDPPTGDVSYTF. In nucleotides, the CDR3 is TGTGCCTGGAGTGACCCCCCGACAGGGGATGTTAGCTACACCTTC. V and J are TRBV30 and TRBJ1-2; 8 bases agree with TRBD1. This CDR3 contains 15 residues. Germline V gene sequence: CDR1 GTSNPN, CDR2 SVGIG (reference sequence). Trimming at V came to 1 base and at J to 9 bases, leaving 13 bases not matched to a gene. The full variable domain, its missing parts supplied by reference TRBV30 and TRBJ1-2, is SQTIHQWPATLVQPVGSPLSLECTVEGTSNPNLYWYRQAAGRGLQLLFYSVGIGQISSEVPQNLSASRPQDRQFILSSKKLLLSDSGFYLCAWSDPPTGDVSYTFGSGTRLTVV.

The rearrangement uses TRBV29-1 and TRBJ2-2; 9 bases fit TRBD2. Germline trimming cut 7 bases from V and 3 bases from J; bases unmatched to any gene: 6. The length of the CDR3 is 14 residues. Germline V CDR1 and CDR2: SQVTM, ANQGSEA. This CDR3 reads CSGGERGDTGELFF. DNA of the CDR3: TGCAGCGGTGGGGAGCGGGGGGACACCGGGGAGCTGTTTTTT.

There are a few counts of this clone. This sequence joins TRBV5-8 and TRBJ2-7; 14 positions match TRBD2. Germline V CDR1 and CDR2: SGHTS, YDEGEE. The CDR3 is 15 residues long. The V gene end was trimmed by 3 bases and the J gene end by 7 bases; junction bases not matched to a gene: 6. The CDR3 sequence: CASSSGLAGGKEQYF. CDR3 bases: TGTGCCAGCAGCTCCGGACTAGCGGGGGGTAAGGAGCAGTACTTC.

The chain links TRBV7-6 to TRBJ1-4, with 8 nucleotides matching TRBD1. Germline values: CDR1 SGHVS, CDR2 FNYEAQ. V shed 7 bases, J shed 10 bases, and the junction held 11 bases outside the gene matches. The CDR3 is 14 amino acids. The DNA for the CDR3 is TGTGCCAGCACCGGCCCGGACAGGGCTACAAAACTGTTTTTT. It is translated as CASTGPDRATKLFF. The full variable domain, rest sourced from reference TRBV7-6 and TRBJ1-4, is GAGVSQSPRYKVTKRGQDVALRCDPISGHVSLYWYRQALGQGPEFLTYFNYEAQQDKSGLPNDRFSAERPEGSISTLTIQRTEQRDSAMYRCASTGPDRATKLFFGSGTQLSVL.

This clone appeared a few times. V and J are TRBV10-1 and TRBJ2-2; weak D call: TRBD2 (6 bases). Germline V gives CDR1 WNHNN, CDR2 SYGVQD (reference sequence). This CDR3 comprises 14 residues. The V end was cut by 3 bases, the J end by 8 bases, with 13 bases between. CDR3 sequence reads: CASSESGEGGELFF. The CDR3, as DNA: TGCGCCAGCAGTGAATCGGGGGAAGGAGGGGAGCTGTTTTTT.

V is TRBV29-1 and J is TRBJ1-2; a possible D gene is TRBD1 (6 bases). V lost 1 base and J lost 7, with 7 bases in between. CDR1 is SQVTM and CDR2 is ANQGSEA in the germline V gene. The CDR3 has 11 residues. CDR3 DNA: TGCAGCGTTGAAGCCAGGGGTGGCTACACCTTC. Translation gives CSVEARGGYTF.

This chain connects TRBV28 to TRBJ1-1; 7 bases are shared with TRBD1. The V gene end was trimmed by 5 bases and the J gene end by 1 base; junction bases not matched to a gene: 4. The CDR3 runs to 14 residues. Germline CDR1 and CDR2: MDHEN and SYDVKM. In DNA form, the CDR3 reads TGTGCCAGCAGTAGAGACAGGGAGAACACTGAAGCTTTCTTT. It codes for CASSRDRENTEAFF.

The CDR3 here is CASSSGTELYEQYF. CDR3 nucleotide sequence: TGCGCCAGCAGCTCCGGGACAGAATTGTACGAGCAGTACTTC. The chain combines TRBV5-1 with TRBJ2-7; 7 positions match TRBD1. The germline CDR1 and CDR2 sequences are SGHRS and YFSETQ. J lost 4 bases, V lost 3 bases, and 7 bases had no gene match. CDR3 size: 14 residues.

This clone was recorded only once. This sequence joins TRBV5-1 and TRBJ2-5; weak D call: TRBD1 (5 bases). CDR1 and CDR2 from the germline V gene are SGHRS and YFSETQ. This CDR3 comprises 14 residues. V was pared by 6 bases and J by 5 bases, with 17 bases between. The CDR3 coding sequence is TGCGCCAGCACTCCCGTAGTAGGGGTGGAGACCCAGTACTTC. Its protein is CASTPVVGVETQYF.

V and J are TRBV5-4 and TRBJ2-1; D might be TRBD1 (8 bases). The CDR3 totals 16 residues. Per the germline V gene, CDR1 is SGHNT and CDR2 is YYREEE (reference sequence). V lost 4 bases and J lost 3, with 17 bases in between. Written as DNA, the CDR3 is TGTGCCAGCAGCCCTCGGACAGGGAGGGACTACAATGAGCAGTTCTTC. Encoded protein: CASSPRTGRDYNEQFF.

This clone was seen a single time. The rearrangement links TRBV4-3 to TRBJ1-4, with 8 nucleotides matching TRBD1. Germline V gene sequence: CDR1 LGHNA, CDR2 YSLEER. The CDR3 has 15 amino acids. V shed 4 bases, J shed 3 bases, and the junction held 4 bases outside the gene matches. In DNA, the CDR3 is TGCGCCAGCAGCCTTGCAGGGGGCCCTAATGAAAAACTGTTTTTT. Protein: CASSLAGGPNEKLFF.

In this sample, this clone turned up once. CDR3 nucleotides: TGTGCCAGCAGCTTAGCCCCCGGGAATCAGCCCCAGCATTTT. This codes for CASSLAPGNQPQHF. The rearrangement uses TRBV7-9 and TRBJ1-5; no clear D gene. CDR1 is SEHNR and CDR2 is FQNEAQ in the germline V gene (reference sequence). V was clipped by 0 bases and J by 4 bases, with 7 bases between them. The CDR3 spans 14 residues.

The chain combines TRBV6-5 with TRBJ2-3; D remains unclear. Germline V gene sequence: CDR1 MNHEY, CDR2 SVGAGI. V was clipped by 5 bases and J by 13 bases, with 13 bases between them. CDR3 length equals 11 residues. CDR3 coding DNA: TGTGCCAGCAGTGACGGAGTCGAGGAGTATTTT. It specifies CASSDGVEEYF.

J is TRBJ2-7 and V is TRBV12-5; TRBD1 matches at 7 bases. Germline V gene data show CDR1 as LGHNT and CDR2 as FRNRAP. The CDR3 is 15 amino acids. V lost 4 bases to trimming and J lost 2 bases; unmatched junction nucleotides: 8. The CDR3 bases are TGTGCTAGTGGTTCCTCCGGGACAGCCGCCTACGAGCAGTACTTC. Translation: CASGSSGTAAYEQYF.

The gene calls are TRBV19 and TRBJ2-1; TRBD1 matches 11 bases. J gave up 2 bases and V 6 bases, and 3 bases lay outside the gene matches. This CDR3 spans 15 amino acids. From germline, CDR1 is LNHDA and CDR2 SQIVND (reference sequence). The CDR3 DNA is TGTGCCAGTAGGGACAGGGGGCGACCCTACAATGAGCAGTTCTTC. Residues: CASRDRGRPYNEQFF.